This is a list of T cell receptor beta chains from one sample in a study of blood T cell repertoires in COVID-19. Assay: immunoSEQ multiplex PCR; the TCRdb copy retains only in-frame clones and omits some. The sample includes about 150,000 clones, about 89% of them seen just once. Material for sequencing was peripheral blood. All receptors come from a man aged 60 to 75 with active or convalescent COVID-19. The CDR3 runs from the conserved cysteine through the conserved F or W. A D gene is named only where the DNA matches it firmly. Not every row has a clone size; where given, it reads once, few, many or a size class.

D gene,J gene,CDR3 length,V gene,clone size,CDR3 protein,CDR3 DNA
-,TRBJ2-1,14,TRBV18,-,CASSPGAASNEQFF,TGTGCCAGCTCACCAGGGGCCGCCTCCAATGAGCAGTTCTTC
-,TRBJ2-6,14,TRBV2,-,CASSEDTGANVLTF,TGTGCCAGCAGTGAAGATACTGGGGCCAACGTCCTGACTTTC
-,TRBJ1-4,12,TRBV11-2,-,CASSLDAEKLFF,TGTGCCAGCAGCTTAGACGCGGAAAAACTGTTTTTT
TRBD1,TRBJ1-1,16,TRBV18,-,CASSQRQGWGNTEAFF,TGTGCCAGCTCACAGAGACAGGGATGGGGAAACACTGAAGCTTTCTTT
TRBD2,TRBJ2-1,18,TRBV4-3,few,CASSQDGTSGREGNEQFF,TGCGCCAGCAGCCAAGACGGGACTAGCGGGAGGGAAGGCAATGAGCAGTTCTTC
TRBD2,TRBJ2-5,16,TRBV5-4,-,CASSLGTSGYQETQYF,TGTGCCAGCAGCCTCGGGACTAGCGGGTACCAAGAGACCCAGTACTTC
TRBD2,TRBJ2-1,20,TRBV7-8,-,CASSLARLAGGPRAYNEQFF,TGTGCCAGCAGCTTGGCTCGACTAGCGGGGGGGCCGCGGGCCTACAATGAGCAGTTCTTC
-,TRBJ1-4,15,TRBV27,-,CASSSYGSTNEKLFF,TGTGCCAGCAGTTCCTACGGTTCAACTAATGAAAAACTGTTTTTT
-,TRBJ1-5,13,TRBV19,-,CASSIERDQPQHF,TGTGCCAGTAGTATAGAGAGGGATCAGCCCCAGCATTTT
TRBD1,TRBJ2-3,16,TRBV19,-,CASSIDRTGPTDTQYF,TGTGCCAGTAGTATAGACCGGACAGGGCCCACAGATACGCAGTATTTT
-,TRBJ2-1,15,TRBV18,-,CASSLDSPRGNEQFF,TGTGCCAGCTCACTCGACAGCCCTAGGGGCAATGAGCAGTTCTTC
TRBD1,TRBJ2-3,14,TRBV6-5,-,CARGGQGNTDTQYF,TGTGCCCGGGGGGGACAGGGGAATACAGATACGCAGTATTTT
TRBD2,TRBJ2-2,16,TRBV30,-,CAWSRTSGRIGGELFF,TGTGCCTGGAGTCGGACTAGCGGGAGGATTGGCGGGGAGCTGTTTTTT
-,TRBJ2-3,13,TRBV6-6,-,CASSFPSLDTQYF,TGTGCCAGCAGTTTCCCTTCGTTAGATACGCAGTATTTT
-,TRBJ2-4,16,TRBV9,-,CASSVSVDLAKNIQYF,TGTGCCAGCAGCGTATCGGTAGACTTAGCCAAAAACATTCAGTACTTC
-,TRBJ2-2,15,TRBV2,once,CASSELGGNTGELFF,TGTGCCAGCAGTGAGCTCGGAGGGAACACCGGGGAGCTGTTTTTT
-,TRBJ2-3,16,TRBV6-6,-,CATSPRTGAITDTQYF,TGTGCCACCTCCCCGCGGACGGGAGCGATCACAGATACGCAGTATTTT
-,TRBJ1-4,15,TRBV2,-,CASSVAGDGVEKLFF,TGTGCCAGCAGTGTCGCGGGGGACGGAGTTGAAAAACTGTTTTTT
-,TRBJ1-1,14,TRBV7-3,-,CASSSFAGVAEAFF,TGTGCCAGCAGCTCCTTCGCGGGGGTCGCTGAAGCTTTCTTT
TRBD1,TRBJ2-7,11,TRBV29-1,-,CSVRTGNEQYF,TGCAGCGTGAGGACAGGAAACGAGCAGTACTTC
TRBD2,TRBJ2-4,18,TRBV3-1/TRBV3-2,-,CASSPKGWRELAKNIQYF,TGTGCCAGCAGCCCCAAAGGGTGGCGGGAGCTCGCCAAAAACATTCAGTACTTC
TRBD2,TRBJ2-1,17,TRBV24-1,-,CATSDDRLAGAGNEQFF,TGTGCCACCAGTGATGATAGACTAGCGGGAGCGGGGAATGAGCAGTTCTTC
TRBD1,TRBJ1-1,14,TRBV10-3,-,CAISPGTGNTEAFF,TGTGCCATCAGCCCCGGGACAGGGAACACTGAAGCTTTCTTT
-,TRBJ1-2,16,TRBV27,-,CASSDPPPGAKDRYTF,TGTGCCAGCAGTGACCCCCCTCCAGGGGCTAAGGATCGCTACACCTTC
TRBD2,TRBJ2-7,14,TRBV19,-,CASTHREVSYEQYF,TGTGCCAGTACCCATCGGGAGGTCTCCTACGAGCAGTACTTC
TRBD1,TRBJ1-2,16,TRBV7-2,few,CASSPSYDRAGRGYTF,TGTGCCAGCAGCCCCTCCTACGACAGGGCCGGACGTGGCTACACCTTC
-,TRBJ2-2,14,TRBV19,-,CASSILQDTGELFF,TGTGCCAGTAGTATTCTGCAGGACACCGGGGAGCTGTTTTTT
TRBD2,TRBJ2-5,16,TRBV5-1,-,CASSLVAGGKAETQYF,TGCGCCAGCAGCCTCGTTGCGGGGGGGAAGGCAGAGACCCAGTACTTC
-,TRBJ2-7,13,TRBV5-6,-,CASSFSPHYEQYF,TGTGCCAGCAGCTTTAGTCCTCACTACGAGCAGTACTTC
TRBD2,TRBJ2-5,13,TRBV29-1,-,CSVEVREGETQYF,TGCAGCGTTGAGGTGCGGGAGGGAGAGACCCAGTACTTC
-,TRBJ2-1,20,TRBV4-1,-,CASSLPGVGGTKSTYNEQFF,TGCGCCAGCAGCCTCCCCGGTGTGGGCGGGACGAAAAGCACCTACAATGAGCAGTTCTTC
-,TRBJ1-6,13,TRBV28,-,CATEGPEVSPLHF,TGTGCCACCGAAGGACCGGAGGTTTCACCCCTCCACTTT
TRBD1,TRBJ1-2,18,TRBV7-8,-,CASSAYAGTAISRSGYTF,TGTGCCAGCAGCGCGTACGCCGGGACAGCCATTTCACGTTCTGGCTACACCTTC
-,TRBJ2-5,14,TRBV6-5,-,CASRSRGLQETQYF,TGTGCCAGCAGGAGCCGAGGTCTCCAAGAGACCCAGTACTTC
-,TRBJ2-2,14,TRBV10-3,once,CAISEQGNTGELFF,TGTGCCATCAGTGAACAGGGGAACACCGGGGAGCTGTTTTTT
-,TRBJ1-6,15,TRBV19,-,CASTPGGGDNSPLHF,TGTGCCAGTACCCCGGGTGGGGGGGACAATTCACCCCTCCACTTT
TRBD2,TRBJ2-7,16,TRBV14,once,CASSQVRPSGIHEQYF,TGTGCCAGCAGCCAAGTTCGCCCTAGCGGGATTCACGAGCAGTACTTC
-,TRBJ1-5,12,TRBV29-1,-,CSAQGTDQPQHF,TGCAGCGCCCAGGGGACGGATCAGCCCCAGCATTTT
-,TRBJ2-7,14,TRBV5-1,-,CASSLGSWENEQYF,TGCGCCAGCAGCCTCGGTTCGTGGGAGAACGAGCAGTACTTC
-,TRBJ2-1,14,TRBV7-9,once,CASSSRSPTVEQFF,TGTGCCAGCAGCAGTAGATCTCCTACGGTAGAGCAGTTCTTC
TRBD2,TRBJ2-3,15,TRBV18,-,CASSPKREAGDTQYF,TGTGCCAGCTCACCTAAACGGGAGGCCGGAGATACGCAGTATTTT
-,TRBJ2-5,12,TRBV5-1,-,CASTLSGETQYF,TGCGCCAGCACCTTGTCAGGAGAGACCCAGTACTTC
TRBD2,TRBJ2-2,15,TRBV29-1,medium-sized,CSVEDPGLGGGELFF,TGCAGCGTTGAAGATCCGGGACTAGGTGGCGGGGAGCTGTTTTTT
-,TRBJ2-5,13,TRBV27,-,CASSPGLMGTQYF,TGTGCCAGCAGTCCGGGACTGATGGGGACCCAGTACTTC
-,TRBJ2-3,14,TRBV18,-,CASSPPTSTDTQYF,TGTGCCAGCTCACCACCGACTAGCACAGATACGCAGTATTTT
-,TRBJ1-1,15,TRBV7-2,-,CASSFRWLTDTEAFF,TGTGCCAGCAGCTTCAGGTGGCTTACCGACACTGAAGCTTTCTTT
-,TRBJ2-1,15,TRBV9,-,CASSVDVGNYNEQFF,TGTGCCAGCAGCGTAGACGTCGGGAACTACAATGAGCAGTTCTTC
TRBD1,TRBJ1-1,12,TRBV2,-,CASRGQGTEAFF,TGTGCCAGCCGGGGACAGGGAACTGAAGCTTTCTTT
-,TRBJ2-7,14,TRBV19,-,CASSWDGSSYEQYF,TGTGCCAGTAGTTGGGACGGGAGCTCCTACGAGCAGTACTTC
-,TRBJ2-7,14,TRBV18,once,CASSPVATAYEQYF,TGTGCCAGCTCACCAGTAGCGACCGCCTACGAGCAGTACTTC